The subject of this entry is one TCR beta chain. There are 14 residues in the CDR3. Losses at the gene ends were 2 bases for V and 4 bases for J; bases not matched to a gene: 4. Germline-derived CDR1 and CDR2 are SGHRS and YFSETQ. Per the original data handling: How many nucleated cells were present was estimated from reference gene primer amplification. Assay used: immunoSEQ multiplex PCR; TCRdb lists only in-frame clones, some missing. The V and J calls and clone size were taken over from that table, and D and trimming were inferred from the DNA. The table records some 500,000 clones, approximately 87% of them present only once. The data derive from a study of blood T cell repertoires in COVID-19. Study background: From T cells, B-cell-depleted T cells, or PBMCs came the material, which was cDNA or gDNA.

Recovery meant two consecutive negative NP/OP PCR tests, professional clearance, or resolved symptoms. The J gene is TRBJ2-7, the V gene TRBV5-1; 9 bases map to TRBD2. The sequencing sample was made of PBMCs or T cells enriched from blood (not recorded which). The source of this sequence is a woman in her thirties or forties who had recovered from COVID-19. The CDR3 region is CASSFSSGGYEQYF. CDR3 sequence (DNA): TGCGCCAGCAGCTTTAGTAGCGGGGGATACGAGCAGTACTTC.